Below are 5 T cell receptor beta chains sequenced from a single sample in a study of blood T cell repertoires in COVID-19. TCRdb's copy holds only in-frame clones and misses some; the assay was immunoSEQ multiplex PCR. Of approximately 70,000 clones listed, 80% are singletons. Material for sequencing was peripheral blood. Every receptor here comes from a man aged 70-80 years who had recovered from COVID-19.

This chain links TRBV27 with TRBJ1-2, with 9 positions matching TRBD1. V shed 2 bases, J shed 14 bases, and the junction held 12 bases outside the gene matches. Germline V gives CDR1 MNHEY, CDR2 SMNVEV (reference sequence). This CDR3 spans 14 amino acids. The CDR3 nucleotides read TGTGCCAGCAGTTTAAGTACGGGACAGGGATTACGGACCTTC. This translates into CASSLSTGQGLRTF.

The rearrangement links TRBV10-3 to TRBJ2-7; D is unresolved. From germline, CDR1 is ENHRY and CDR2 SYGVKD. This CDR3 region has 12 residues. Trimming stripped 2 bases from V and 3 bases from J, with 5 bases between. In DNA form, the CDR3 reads TGTGCCATCAGTGAGCAAATCTACGAGCAGTACTTC. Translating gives CAISEQIYEQYF.

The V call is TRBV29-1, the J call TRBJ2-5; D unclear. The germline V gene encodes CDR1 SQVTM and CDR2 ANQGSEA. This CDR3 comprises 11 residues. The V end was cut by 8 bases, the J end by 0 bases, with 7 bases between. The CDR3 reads CSLSYQETQYF. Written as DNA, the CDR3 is TGCAGCTTGTCATACCAAGAGACCCAGTACTTC.

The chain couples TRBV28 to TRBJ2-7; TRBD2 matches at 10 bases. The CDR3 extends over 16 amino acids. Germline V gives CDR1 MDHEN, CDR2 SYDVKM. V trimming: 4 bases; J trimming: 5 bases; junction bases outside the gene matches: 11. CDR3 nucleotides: TGTGCCAGCAGTTCTACTTCTAGCGGGAGATACCACGAGCAGTACTTC. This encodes CASSSTSSGRYHEQYF.

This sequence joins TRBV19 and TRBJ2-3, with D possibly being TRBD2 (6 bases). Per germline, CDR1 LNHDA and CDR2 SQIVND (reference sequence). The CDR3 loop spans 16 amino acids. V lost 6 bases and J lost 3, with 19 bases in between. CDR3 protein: CASRARTVAGTDTQYF. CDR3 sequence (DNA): TGTGCCAGTAGGGCACGGACTGTTGCGGGGACAGATACGCAGTATTTT.